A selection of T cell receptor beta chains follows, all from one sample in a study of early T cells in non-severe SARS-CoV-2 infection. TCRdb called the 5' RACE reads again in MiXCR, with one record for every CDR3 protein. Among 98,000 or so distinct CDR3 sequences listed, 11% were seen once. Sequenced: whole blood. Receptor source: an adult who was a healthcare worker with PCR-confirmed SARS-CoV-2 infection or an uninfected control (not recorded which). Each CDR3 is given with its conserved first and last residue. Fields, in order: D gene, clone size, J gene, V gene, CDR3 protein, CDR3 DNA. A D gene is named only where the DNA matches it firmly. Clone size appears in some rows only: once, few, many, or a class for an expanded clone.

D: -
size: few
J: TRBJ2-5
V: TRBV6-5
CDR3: CASSSISGGAEETQYF
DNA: TGTGCCAGCAGTTCTATTAGTGGGGGGGCCGAAGAGACCCAGTACTTC

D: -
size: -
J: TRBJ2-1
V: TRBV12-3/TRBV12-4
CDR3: CASSLARAGEQFF
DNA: TGTGCCAGCAGTTTAGCGCGGGCCGGAGAGCAGTTCTTC

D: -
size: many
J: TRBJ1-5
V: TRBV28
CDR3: CASSPTGGRSNQPQHF
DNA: TGTGCCAGCAGCCCGACCGGGGGCCGTAGCAATCAGCCCCAGCATTTT

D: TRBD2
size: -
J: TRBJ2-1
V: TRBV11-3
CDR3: CASSLLAGEIAGSYNEQFF
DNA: TGTGCCAGCAGCCTTCTAGCGGGAGAGATCGCCGGCTCCTACAATGAGCAGTTCTTC

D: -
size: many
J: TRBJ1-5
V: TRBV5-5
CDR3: CASSTYYYSNQPQHF
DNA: TGTGCCAGCAGCACATATTATTATAGCAATCAGCCCCAGCATTTT

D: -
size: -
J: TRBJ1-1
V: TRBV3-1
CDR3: CASSQSSNTEAFF
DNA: TGTGCCAGCAGCCAAAGCTCAAACACTGAAGCTTTCTTT

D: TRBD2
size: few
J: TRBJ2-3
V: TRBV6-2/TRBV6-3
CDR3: CASSYEAGGITDTQYF
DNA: TGTGCCAGCAGTTATGAAGCGGGGGGTATCACAGATACGCAGTATTTT

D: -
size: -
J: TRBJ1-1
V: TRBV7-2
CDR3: CASSLVTRVNTEAFF
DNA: TGTGCCAGCAGCTTAGTAACGCGGGTGAACACTGAAGCTTTCTTT

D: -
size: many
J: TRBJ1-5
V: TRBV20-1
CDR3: CSARPDRYSNQPQHF
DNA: TGCAGTGCTAGACCTGACCGCTATAGCAATCAGCCCCAGCATTTT

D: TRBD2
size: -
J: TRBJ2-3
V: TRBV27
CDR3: CASRKSLAEFTDTQYF
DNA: TGTGCCAGCAGAAAATCACTAGCGGAGTTTACAGATACGCAGTATTTT

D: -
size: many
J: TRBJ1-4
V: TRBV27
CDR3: CASSFGGGVNEKLFF
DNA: TGTGCCAGCAGTTTCGGTGGGGGGGTTAATGAAAAACTGTTTTTT

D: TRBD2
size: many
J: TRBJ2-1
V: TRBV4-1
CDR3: CASSQTSGRYNEQFF
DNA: TGCGCCAGCAGCCAGACTAGCGGGAGGTACAATGAGCAGTTCTTC

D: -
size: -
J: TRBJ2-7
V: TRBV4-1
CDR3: CASSQDPLGQRVYYEQYF
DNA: TGCGCCAGCAGCCAAGACCCCCTGGGCCAGCGGGTCTACTACGAGCAGTACTTC

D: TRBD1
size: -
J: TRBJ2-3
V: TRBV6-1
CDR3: CASSGAGGPTDTQYF
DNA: TGTGCCAGCAGCGGGGCAGGGGGACCCACAGATACGCAGTATTTT

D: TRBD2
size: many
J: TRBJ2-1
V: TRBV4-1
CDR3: CASSQAPSGSLNEQFF
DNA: TGCGCCAGCAGCCAAGCGCCTAGCGGGAGTTTGAATGAGCAGTTCTTC

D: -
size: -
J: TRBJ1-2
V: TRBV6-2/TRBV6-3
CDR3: CASSYAWGDPDYGYTF
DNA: TGTGCCAGCAGTTACGCCTGGGGAGATCCGGACTATGGCTACACCTTC

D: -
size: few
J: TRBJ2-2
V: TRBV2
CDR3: CASSEVGANENTGELFF
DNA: TGTGCCAGCAGTGAAGTCGGGGCAAATGAGAACACCGGGGAGCTGTTTTTT

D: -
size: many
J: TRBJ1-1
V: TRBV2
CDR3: CASEPSNQGLNTEAFF
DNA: TGTGCCAGCGAACCCTCAAACCAGGGGTTGAACACTGAAGCTTTCTTT

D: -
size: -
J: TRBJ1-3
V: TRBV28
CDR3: CASPIPGRSGNTIYF
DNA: TGTGCCAGCCCTATTCCCGGACGCTCTGGAAACACCATATATTTT

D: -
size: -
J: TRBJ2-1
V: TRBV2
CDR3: CASTAASSYNEQFF
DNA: TGTGCCAGCACGGCGGCTAGCTCCTACAATGAGCAGTTCTTC

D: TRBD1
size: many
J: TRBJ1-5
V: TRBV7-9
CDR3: CASSHETGNRYSNQPQHF
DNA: TGTGCCAGCAGCCACGAGACAGGGAACCGATATAGCAATCAGCCCCAGCATTTT

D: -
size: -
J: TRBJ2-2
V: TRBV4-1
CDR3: CASNQGAVGNTGELFF
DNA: TGCGCCAGCAACCAAGGGGCCGTAGGGAACACCGGGGAGCTGTTTTTT

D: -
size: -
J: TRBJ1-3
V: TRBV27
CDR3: CASSPFVGGSGNTIYF
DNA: TGTGCCAGCAGCCCCTTTGTAGGGGGGAGTGGAAACACCATATATTTC

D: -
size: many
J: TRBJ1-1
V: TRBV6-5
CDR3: CASKGPTEAFF
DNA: TGTGCCAGCAAAGGGCCCACTGAAGCTTTCTTT

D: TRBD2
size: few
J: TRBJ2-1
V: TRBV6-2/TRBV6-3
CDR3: CASRPRLASSSYNEQFF
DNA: TGTGCCAGCAGGCCCAGACTAGCCTCTAGCTCCTACAATGAGCAGTTCTTC

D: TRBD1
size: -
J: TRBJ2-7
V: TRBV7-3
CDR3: CASSDQGASFSEQYF
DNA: TGTGCCAGCAGCGACCAGGGGGCTTCCTTCTCCGAGCAGTACTTC

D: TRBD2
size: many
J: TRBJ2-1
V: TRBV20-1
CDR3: CSARDRASGSYNEQFF
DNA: TGCAGTGCTAGAGATAGGGCTAGCGGATCCTACAATGAGCAGTTCTTC

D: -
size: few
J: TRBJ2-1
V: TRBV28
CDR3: CASSLLTGDEQFF
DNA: TGTGCCAGCAGTTTATTGACAGGAGATGAGCAGTTCTTC

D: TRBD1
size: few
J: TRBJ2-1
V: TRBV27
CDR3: CASSRDRLLLNEQFF
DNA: TGTGCCAGCAGTAGGGACAGGCTATTGTTAAATGAGCAGTTCTTC

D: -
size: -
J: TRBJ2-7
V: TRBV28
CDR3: CASRARGRTYEQYF
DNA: TGTGCCAGCAGGGCCCGTGGACGAACTTACGAGCAGTACTTC

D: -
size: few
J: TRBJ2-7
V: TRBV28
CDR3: CASSAPATANYEQYF
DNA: TGTGCCAGCAGTGCCCCTGCAACAGCTAACTACGAGCAGTACTTC

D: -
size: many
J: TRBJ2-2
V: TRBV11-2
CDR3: CASAGDTGELFF
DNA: TGTGCCAGCGCAGGGGACACCGGGGAGCTGTTTTTT

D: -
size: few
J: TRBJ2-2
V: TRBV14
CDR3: CASSLWNTGELFF
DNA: TGTGCCAGCAGCCTCTGGAACACCGGGGAGCTGTTTTTT

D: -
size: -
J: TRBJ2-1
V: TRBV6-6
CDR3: CASSYPRRDEQFF
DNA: TGTGCCAGCAGTTACCCCCGGCGAGATGAGCAGTTCTTC

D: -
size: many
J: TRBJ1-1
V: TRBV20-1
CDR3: CSARRQDTEAFF
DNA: TGCAGTGCTAGAAGACAGGACACTGAAGCTTTCTTT

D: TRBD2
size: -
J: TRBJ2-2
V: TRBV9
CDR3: CASSVTSGTSLTGELFF
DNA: TGTGCCAGCAGCGTGACTTCCGGGACTAGTCTGACCGGGGAGCTGTTTTTT

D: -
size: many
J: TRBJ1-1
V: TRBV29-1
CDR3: CSVKDRPNTEAFF
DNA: TGCAGCGTTAAAGACAGGCCCAACACTGAAGCTTTCTTT

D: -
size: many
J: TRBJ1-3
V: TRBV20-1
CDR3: CSAPLPGGNTIYF
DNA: TGCAGTGCTCCTTTACCAGGGGGAAACACCATATATTTT

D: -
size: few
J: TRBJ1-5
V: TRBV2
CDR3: CASSVGRSLAQHF
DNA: TGTGCCAGCAGTGTCGGGCGGTCATTAGCCCAGCATTTT

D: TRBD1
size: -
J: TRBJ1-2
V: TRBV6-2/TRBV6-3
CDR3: CASSYSTGTVNGYTF
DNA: TGTGCCAGCAGTTACTCGACAGGGACAGTGAATGGCTACACCTTC

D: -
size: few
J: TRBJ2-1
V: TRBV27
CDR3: CASRRDTREQFF
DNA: TGTGCCAGCAGGAGGGACACAAGGGAGCAGTTCTTC

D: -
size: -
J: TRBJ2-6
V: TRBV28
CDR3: CASSSAGRRANVLTF
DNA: TGTGCCAGCAGTTCGGCAGGGAGGAGGGCCAACGTCCTGACTTTC

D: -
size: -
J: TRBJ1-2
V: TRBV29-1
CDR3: CSARGQTTYGYTF
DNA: TGCAGCGCCCGAGGGCAGACGACCTATGGCTACACCTTC

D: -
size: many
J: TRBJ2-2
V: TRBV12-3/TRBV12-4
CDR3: CASSFSGATGELFF
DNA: TGTGCCAGCAGTTTTTCAGGGGCTACCGGGGAGCTGTTTTTT

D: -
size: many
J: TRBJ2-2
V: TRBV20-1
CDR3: CSAALLDNTGELFF
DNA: TGCAGTGCCGCCCTCCTGGACAACACCGGGGAGCTGTTTTTT

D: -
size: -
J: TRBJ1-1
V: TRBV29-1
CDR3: CSGIIWRDKNTEAFF
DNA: TGCAGCGGTATTATCTGGAGGGACAAGAACACTGAAGCTTTCTTT

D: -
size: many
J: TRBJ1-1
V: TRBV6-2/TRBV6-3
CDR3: CASRAWDTEAFF
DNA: TGTGCCAGCAGGGCTTGGGACACTGAAGCTTTCTTT

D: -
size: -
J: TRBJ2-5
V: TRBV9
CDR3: CASSVGRLTPSAF
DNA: TGTGCCAGCAGCGTAGGGAGACTAACCCCATCCGCGTTC